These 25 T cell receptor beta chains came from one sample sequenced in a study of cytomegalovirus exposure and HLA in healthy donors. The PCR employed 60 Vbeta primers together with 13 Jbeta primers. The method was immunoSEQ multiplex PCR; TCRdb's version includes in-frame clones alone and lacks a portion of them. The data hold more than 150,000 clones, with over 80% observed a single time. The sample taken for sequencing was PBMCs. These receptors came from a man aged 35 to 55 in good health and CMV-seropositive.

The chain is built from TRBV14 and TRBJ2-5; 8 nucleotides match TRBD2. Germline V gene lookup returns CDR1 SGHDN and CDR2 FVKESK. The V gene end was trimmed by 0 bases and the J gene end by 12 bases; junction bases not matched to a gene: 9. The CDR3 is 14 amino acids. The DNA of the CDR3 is TGTGCCAGCAGCCAAGAAACTAGCGGAGCCTCCAAGTACTTC. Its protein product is CASSQETSGASKYF.

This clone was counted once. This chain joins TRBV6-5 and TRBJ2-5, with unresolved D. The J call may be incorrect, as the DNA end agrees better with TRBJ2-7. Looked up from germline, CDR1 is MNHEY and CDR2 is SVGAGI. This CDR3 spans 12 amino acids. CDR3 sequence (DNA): TGTGCCAGCAGCTCCACTTTCTACGAGCAGTACTTC. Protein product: CASSSTFYEQYF.

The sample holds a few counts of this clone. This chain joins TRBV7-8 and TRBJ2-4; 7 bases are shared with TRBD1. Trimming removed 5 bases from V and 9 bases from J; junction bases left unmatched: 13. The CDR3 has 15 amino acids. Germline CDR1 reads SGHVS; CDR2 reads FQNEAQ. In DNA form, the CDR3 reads TGTGCCAGCAGCGATCGCCGGGACAGAGGTGGCATTCAGTACTTC. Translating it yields CASSDRRDRGGIQYF.

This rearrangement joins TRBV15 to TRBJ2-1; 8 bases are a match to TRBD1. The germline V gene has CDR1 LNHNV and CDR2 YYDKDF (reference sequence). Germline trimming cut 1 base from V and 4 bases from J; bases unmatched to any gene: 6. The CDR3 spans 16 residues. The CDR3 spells CATSRGTQGAYNEQFF. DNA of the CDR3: TGTGCCACCAGCAGAGGAACCCAGGGGGCATACAATGAGCAGTTCTTC.

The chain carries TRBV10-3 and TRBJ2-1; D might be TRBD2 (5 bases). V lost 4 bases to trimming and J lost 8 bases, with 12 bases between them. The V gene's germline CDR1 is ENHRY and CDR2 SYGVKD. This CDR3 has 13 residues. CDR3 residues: CAISAVTRDEQFF. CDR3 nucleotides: TGTGCCATCAGTGCGGTCACGCGGGATGAGCAGTTCTTC.

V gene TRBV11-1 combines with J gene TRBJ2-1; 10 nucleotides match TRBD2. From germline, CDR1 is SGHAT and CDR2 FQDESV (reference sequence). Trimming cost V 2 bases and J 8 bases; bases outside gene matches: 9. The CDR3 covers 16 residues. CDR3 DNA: TGTGCCAGCAGCTTATGGAGGGGACTAGCGTTAGATGAGCAGTTCTTC. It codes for CASSLWRGLALDEQFF.

CDR3 in DNA: TGCGCCAGCAGCTTGAATTTGAGGACAGAGGGGACCGGGGAGCTGTTTTTT. It yields the protein CASSLNLRTEGTGELFF. V gene TRBV5-1 combines with J gene TRBJ2-2, with D maybe TRBD1 (6 bases). The CDR3 runs 17 residues. The germline V and J ends were trimmed by 1 base and 5 bases, with 18 bases remaining between them. Germline CDR1 SGHRS, CDR2 YFSETQ.

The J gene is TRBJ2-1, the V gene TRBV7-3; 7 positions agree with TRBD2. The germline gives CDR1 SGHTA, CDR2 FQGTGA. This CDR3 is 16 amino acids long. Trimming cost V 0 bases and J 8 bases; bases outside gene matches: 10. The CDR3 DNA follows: TGTGCCAGCAGCTTAACCCGACTAGCAGTTATCGATGAGCAGTTCTTC. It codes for CASSLTRLAVIDEQFF. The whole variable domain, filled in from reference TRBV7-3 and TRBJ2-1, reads GAGVSQTPSNKVTEKGKYVELRCDPISGHTALYWYRQSLGQGPEFLIYFQGTGAADDSGLPNDRFFAVRPEGSVSTLKIQRTERGDSAVYLCASSLTRLAVIDEQFFGPGTRLTVL.

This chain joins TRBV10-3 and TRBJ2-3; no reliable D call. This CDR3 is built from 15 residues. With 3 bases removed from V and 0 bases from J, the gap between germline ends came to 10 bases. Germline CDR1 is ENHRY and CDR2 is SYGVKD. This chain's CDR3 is CAISEIEQSTDTQYF. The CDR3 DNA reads TGTGCCATCAGTGAAATCGAACAGAGCACAGATACGCAGTATTTT.

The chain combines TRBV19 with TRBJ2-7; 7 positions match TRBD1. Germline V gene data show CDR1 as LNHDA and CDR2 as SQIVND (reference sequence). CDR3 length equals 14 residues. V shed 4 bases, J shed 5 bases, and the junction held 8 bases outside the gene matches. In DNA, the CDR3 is TGTGCCAGTAGTAGGTACAGGGGTATGAACGAGCAGTACTTC. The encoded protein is CASSRYRGMNEQYF.

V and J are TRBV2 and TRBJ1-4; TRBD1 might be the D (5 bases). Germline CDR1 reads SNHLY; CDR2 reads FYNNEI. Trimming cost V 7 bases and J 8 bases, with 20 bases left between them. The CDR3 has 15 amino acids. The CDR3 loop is CASKGAQGGWEKLFF. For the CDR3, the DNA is TGTGCCAGCAAAGGTGCTCAGGGAGGGTGGGAAAAACTGTTTTTT.

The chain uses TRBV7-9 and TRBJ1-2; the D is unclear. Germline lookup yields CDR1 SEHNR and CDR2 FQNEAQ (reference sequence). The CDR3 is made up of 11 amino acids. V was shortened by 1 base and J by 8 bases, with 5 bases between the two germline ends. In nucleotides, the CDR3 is TGTGCCAGCAGCTTAGTCGAGGGCTACACCTTC. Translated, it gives CASSLVEGYTF. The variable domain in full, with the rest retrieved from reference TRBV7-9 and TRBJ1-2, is DTGVSQNPRHKITKRGQNVTFRCDPISEHNRLYWYRQTLGQGPEFLTYFQNEAQLEKSRLLSDRFSAERPKGSFSTLEIQRTEQGDSAMYLCASSLVEGYTFGSGTRLTVV.

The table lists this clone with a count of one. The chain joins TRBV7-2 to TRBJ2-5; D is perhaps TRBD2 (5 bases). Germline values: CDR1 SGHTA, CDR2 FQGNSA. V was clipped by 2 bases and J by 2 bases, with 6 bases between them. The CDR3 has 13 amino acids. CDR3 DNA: TGTGCCAGCAGCTTAAGGAGGCAAGAGACCCAGTACTTC. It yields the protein CASSLRRQETQYF. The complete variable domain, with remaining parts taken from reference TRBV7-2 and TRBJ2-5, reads GAGVSQSPSNKVTEKGKDVELRCDPISGHTALYWYRQSLGQGLEFLIYFQGNSAPDKSGLPSDRFSAERTGGSVSTLTIQRTQQEDSAVYLCASSLRRQETQYFGPGTRLLVL.

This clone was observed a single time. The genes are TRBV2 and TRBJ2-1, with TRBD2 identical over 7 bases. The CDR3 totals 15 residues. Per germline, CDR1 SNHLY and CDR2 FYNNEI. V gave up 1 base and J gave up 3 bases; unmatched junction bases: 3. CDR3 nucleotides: TGTGCCAGCAGTGAAGAGAGCGGGAACTACAATGAGCAGTTCTTC. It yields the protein CASSEESGNYNEQFF.

CDR3 protein: CASSVAVARGYTF. DNA for the CDR3: TGTGCCAGCAGCGTAGCGGTAGCCCGCGGCTACACCTTC. The J gene is TRBJ1-2, the V gene TRBV5-4; no clear D. Germline CDR1 reads SGHNT; CDR2 reads YYREEE (reference sequence). The CDR3 loop spans 13 amino acids. V lost 4 bases and J lost 8, with 15 bases in between.

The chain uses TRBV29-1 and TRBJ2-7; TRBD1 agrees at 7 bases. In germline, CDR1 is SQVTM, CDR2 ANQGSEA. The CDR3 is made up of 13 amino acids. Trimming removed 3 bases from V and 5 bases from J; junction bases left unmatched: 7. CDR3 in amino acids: CSVEVDRPHEQYF. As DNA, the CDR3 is TGCAGCGTTGAGGTGGACAGGCCTCACGAGCAGTACTTC.

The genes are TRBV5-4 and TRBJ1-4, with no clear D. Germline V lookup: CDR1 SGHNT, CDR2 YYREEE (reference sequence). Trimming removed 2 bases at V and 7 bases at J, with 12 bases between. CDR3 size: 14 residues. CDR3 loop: CASSFGGVSEKLFF. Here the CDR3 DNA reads TGTGCCAGCAGCTTTGGAGGAGTTAGTGAAAAACTGTTTTTT.

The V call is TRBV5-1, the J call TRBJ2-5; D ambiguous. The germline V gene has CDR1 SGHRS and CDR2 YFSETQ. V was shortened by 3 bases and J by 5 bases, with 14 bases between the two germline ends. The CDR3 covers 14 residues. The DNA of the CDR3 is TGCGCCAGCAGCTCATTCCAACCGGTCGAGACCCAGTACTTC. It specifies CASSSFQPVETQYF.

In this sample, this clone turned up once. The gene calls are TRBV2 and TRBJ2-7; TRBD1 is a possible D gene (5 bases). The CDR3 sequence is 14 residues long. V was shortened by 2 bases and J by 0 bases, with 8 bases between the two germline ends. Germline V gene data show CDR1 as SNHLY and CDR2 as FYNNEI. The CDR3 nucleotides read TGTGCCAGCAGTGAATACAGGAGCTCCTACGAGCAGTACTTC. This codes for CASSEYRSSYEQYF.

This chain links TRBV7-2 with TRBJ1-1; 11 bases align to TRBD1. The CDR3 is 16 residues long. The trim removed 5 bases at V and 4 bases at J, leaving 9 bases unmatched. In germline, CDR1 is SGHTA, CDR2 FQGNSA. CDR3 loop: CASSPRTGGGGTEAFF. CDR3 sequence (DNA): TGTGCCAGCAGCCCCAGGACAGGGGGCGGTGGCACTGAAGCTTTCTTT.

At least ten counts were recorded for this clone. CDR3 DNA sequence: TGCGCCAGCAGCTTGGGGGCGGGGGGCCTGAACACTGAAGCTTTCTTT. It yields the protein CASSLGAGGLNTEAFF. The J gene is TRBJ1-1, the V gene TRBV5-1; possibly TRBD1 for D (6 bases). In germline, CDR1 is SGHRS, CDR2 YFSETQ. The CDR3 is 16 amino acids. V gave up 0 bases and J gave up 0 bases, with 12 bases separating them.

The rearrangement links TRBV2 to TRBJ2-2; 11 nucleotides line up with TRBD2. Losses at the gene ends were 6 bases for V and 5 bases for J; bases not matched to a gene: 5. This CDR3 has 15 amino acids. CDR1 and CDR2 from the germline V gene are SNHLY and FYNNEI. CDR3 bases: TGTGCCAGCAGAAGACTAGCGGGGAGAACCGGGGAGCTGTTTTTT. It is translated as CASRRLAGRTGELFF.

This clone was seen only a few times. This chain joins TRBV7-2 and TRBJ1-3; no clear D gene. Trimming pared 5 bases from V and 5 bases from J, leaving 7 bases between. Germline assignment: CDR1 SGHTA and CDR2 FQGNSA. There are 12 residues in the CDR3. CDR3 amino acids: CASSVYRNTIYF. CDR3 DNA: TGTGCCAGCAGCGTCTATAGAAACACCATATATTTT.

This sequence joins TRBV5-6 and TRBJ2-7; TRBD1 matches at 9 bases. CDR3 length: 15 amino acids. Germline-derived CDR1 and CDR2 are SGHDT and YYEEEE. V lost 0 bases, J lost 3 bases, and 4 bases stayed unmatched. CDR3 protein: CASSLAPGQGYEQYF. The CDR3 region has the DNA TGTGCCAGCAGCTTGGCGCCGGGACAGGGCTACGAGCAGTACTTC.

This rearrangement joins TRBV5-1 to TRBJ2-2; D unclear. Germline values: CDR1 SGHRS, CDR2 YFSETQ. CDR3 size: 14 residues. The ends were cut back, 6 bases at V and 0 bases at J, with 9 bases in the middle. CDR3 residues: CASTFLSNTGELFF. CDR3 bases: TGCGCCAGCACCTTTTTATCGAACACCGGGGAGCTGTTTTTT.